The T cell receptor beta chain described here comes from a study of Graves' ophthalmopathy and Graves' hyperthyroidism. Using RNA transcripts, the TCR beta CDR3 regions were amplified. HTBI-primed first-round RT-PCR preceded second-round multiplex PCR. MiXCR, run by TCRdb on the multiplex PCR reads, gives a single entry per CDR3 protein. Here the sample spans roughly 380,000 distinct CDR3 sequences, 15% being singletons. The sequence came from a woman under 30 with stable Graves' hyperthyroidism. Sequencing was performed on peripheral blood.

This chain's CDR3 is CASSPFLAGAGPDTQYF. For the CDR3, the DNA is TGTGCCAGCAGCCCCTTCCTAGCGGGGGCTGGCCCAGATACGCAGTATTTT. This chain connects TRBV13 to TRBJ2-3; 10 bases map to TRBD2. The V segment lost 5 bases and the J segment 4 bases; nucleotides outside the gene matches: 12. The germline V gene has CDR1 PRHDT and CDR2 FYEKMQ (reference sequence). This CDR3 comprises 17 residues.